The next 12 T cell receptor beta chains were all read from a single sample in a study of graft-versus-host responses after intestinal transplantation. The antigens of these receptors remain unknown. Libraries were prepared by immunoSEQ multiplex PCR; TCRdb keeps only in-frame clonotypes and omits some of them. The sample contains 100,000 to 120,000 clones, around 95% of which appear only once. The sequencing here drew on unstimulated CD8+ T cells sorted from spleen or lymph node cells, taken before intestinal transplant. These receptor sequences come from a human donor who received an intestinal transplant.

The chain combines TRBV28 with TRBJ2-7, with TRBD2 as a possible D gene (6 bases). The ends were cut back, 5 bases at V and 3 bases at J, with 17 bases in the middle. CDR1 and CDR2 (germline): MDHEN, SYDVKM. The CDR3 contains 15 residues. CDR3 coding DNA: TGTGCCAGCAGTCTAACGGGACTCGGAAACTACGAGCAGTACTTC. As protein: CASSLTGLGNYEQYF.

The CDR3 region is CASSWSPGQGEREQYF. The CDR3 nucleotides read TGCGCCAGCAGCTGGAGCCCGGGACAGGGAGAACGCGAGCAGTACTTC. V and J are TRBV5-1 and TRBJ2-5, with 9 bases identical to TRBD1. The closer fit of TRBJ2-7 to the DNA end suggests the J call may be wrong. The CDR3 has 16 residues. Germline assignment: CDR1 SGHRS and CDR2 YFSETQ.

On this clone: Other DNA sequences within the sample encode an identical CDR3. The chain employs TRBV19 and TRBJ1-1, with 8 bases that match TRBD1. The V and J ends lost 4 bases and 1 base, in that order; junction bases with no gene match: 2. Germline values: CDR1 LNHDA, CDR2 SQIVND (reference sequence). The CDR3 is 14 residues long. The CDR3 loop reads CASSTGQGNTEAFF. For the CDR3, the DNA is TGTGCCAGTAGTACAGGACAGGGGAACACTGAAGCTTTCTTT. Full variable domain (missing parts from reference TRBV19 and TRBJ1-1): DGGITQSPKYLFRKEGQNVTLSCEQNLNHDAMYWYRQDPGQGLRLIYYSQIVNDFQKGDIAEGYSVSREKKESFPLTVTSAQKNPTAFYLCASSTGQGNTEAFFGQGTRLTVV.

This clone appeared once. This chain connects TRBV6-6 to TRBJ2-7, with D perhaps assigned TRBD1 or TRBD2 (5 bases each). Trimming cost V 5 bases and J 2 bases, with 7 bases left between them. Germline V gives CDR1 MNHNY, CDR2 SVGAGI (reference sequence). CDR3 length: 12 amino acids. This CDR3 is CASSRDAYEQYF. CDR3 nucleotides: TGTGCCAGCAGTAGGGACGCCTACGAGCAGTACTTC.

V gene TRBV13 combines with J gene TRBJ1-3, with 10 bases fitting TRBD1. V lost 5 bases and J lost 8; bases outside the gene matches: 9. CDR1 is PRHDT and CDR2 is FYEKMQ in the germline V gene (reference sequence). CDR3 length: 15 residues. The CDR3 region is CASSPTGQGRDTIYF. The CDR3 nucleotides read TGTGCCAGCAGCCCAACGGGACAGGGGAGGGACACCATATATTTT. The entire variable domain, with the rest obtained from reference TRBV13 and TRBJ1-3, is as follows: AAGVIQSPRHLIKEKRETATLKCYPIPRHDTVYWYQQGPGQDPQFLISFYEKMQSDKGSIPDRFSAQQFSDYHSELNMSSLELGDSALYFCASSPTGQGRDTIYFGEGSWLTVV.

The rearrangement uses TRBV7-9 and TRBJ2-3, with D possibly being TRBD2 (5 bases). The length of the CDR3 is 13 residues. CDR1 and CDR2 (germline): SEHNR, FQNEAQ (reference sequence). Trimming took 1 base from V and 8 from J, leaving 10 bases between them. CDR3 nucleotides: TGTGCCAGCAGCTTAGATCAGGCGGGTACGCAGTATTTT. Its translation is CASSLDQAGTQYF. The complete variable domain, with remaining parts taken from reference TRBV7-9 and TRBJ2-3, reads DTGVSQNPRHKITKRGQNVTFRCDPISEHNRLYWYRQTLGQGPEFLTYFQNEAQLEKSRLLSDRFSAERPKGSFSTLEIQRTEQGDSAMYLCASSLDQAGTQYFGPGTRLTVL.

This chain joins TRBV5-4 and TRBJ2-7, with D perhaps TRBD1 (6 bases). Germline CDR1 SGHNT, CDR2 YYREEE (reference sequence). CDR3 length: 13 residues. The V gene lost 4 bases and the J gene lost 1 base, with 9 bases spanning the gap. Here the CDR3 DNA reads TGTGCCAGCAGCCTGACAGGTTCCTACGAGCAGTACTTC. This gives the protein CASSLTGSYEQYF.

The chain carries TRBV11-2 and TRBJ2-7; D possibly uses TRBD1 or TRBD2 (5 bases each). The germline CDR1 and CDR2 sequences are SGHAT and FQNNGV. This CDR3 comprises 14 residues. V was trimmed by 5 bases and J by 0 bases, leaving 11 bases between them. The CDR3 DNA reads as TGTGCCAGCAGCGCATCCGGGACCTCCTACGAGCAGTACTTC. It is translated as CASSASGTSYEQYF. The full variable domain, in which reference TRBV11-2 and TRBJ2-7 provide the parts outside the CDR3, is EAGVAQSPRYKIIEKRQSVAFWCNPISGHATLYWYQQILGQGPKLLIQFQNNGVVDDSQLPKDRFSAERLKGVDSTLKIQPAKLEDSAVYLCASSASGTSYEQYFGPGTRLTVT.

The chain carries TRBV27 and TRBJ2-7; 8 bases agree with TRBD1. Trimming at V came to 0 bases and at J to 2 bases, leaving 0 bases not matched to a gene. This CDR3 is 14 amino acids long. The germline V gene has CDR1 MNHEY and CDR2 SMNVEV (reference sequence). CDR3 DNA sequence: TGTGCCAGCAGTTTATCGGACAGGGCCTACGAGCAGTACTTC. Its translation is CASSLSDRAYEQYF.

This sequence joins TRBV11-2 and TRBJ1-1, with 7 positions matching TRBD1. The CDR3 runs 13 residues. The V segment lost 1 base and the J segment 5 bases; nucleotides outside the gene matches: 1. Germline values: CDR1 SGHAT, CDR2 FQNNGV. The CDR3 region has the DNA TGTGCCAGCAGCTTAGGGGGACAGACTGAAGCTTTCTTT. Its translation: CASSLGGQTEAFF.

The gene calls are TRBV9 and TRBJ2-2; 13 positions agree with TRBD2. The V segment lost 0 bases and the J segment 6 bases; nucleotides outside the gene matches: 11. Germline values: CDR1 SGDLS, CDR2 YYNGEE. This CDR3 has 19 amino acids. The DNA for the CDR3 is TGTGCCAGCAGCGTAGAAGGGTTACTAGCGGGAGGGCCATCCGGGGAGCTGTTTTTT. Translated: CASSVEGLLAGGPSGELFF.

This clone came up once. CDR3 amino acids: CASSPQGGYTF. In DNA form, the CDR3 reads TGTGCCAGCAGCCCCCAGGGTGGCTACACCTTC. The J gene is TRBJ1-2, the V gene TRBV7-2; maybe TRBD1 (5 bases). Germline CDR1 and CDR2: SGHTA and FQGNSA. The CDR3 loop spans 11 amino acids. V lost 5 bases, J lost 7 bases, and 8 bases lay in between.